One and the same sample provided the 13 T cell receptor beta chains below, sequenced in a study of blood T cells in healthy people across ages. The second PCR ran roughly 7 to 12 cycles with a sample-barcoded 5' primer and J-beta primers. TCRdb itself ran the 5' RACE reads through MiXCR, one entry per CDR3 protein. This sample has roughly 2 million distinct CDR3 sequences, with roughly 52% found just once. The sequenced material came from blood. The receptor source for this set is a woman in her thirties or forties in good health.

This clonotype was detected a few times. V usage is TRBV9 and J usage is TRBJ2-1; 11 nucleotides line up with TRBD2. Germline V gives CDR1 SGDLS, CDR2 YYNGEE. The trim removed 2 bases at V and 6 bases at J, leaving 4 bases unmatched. The CDR3 has 15 residues. The CDR3 is CASSVTSGDTNEQFF. The CDR3 DNA follows: TGTGCCAGCAGCGTGACTAGCGGGGATACCAATGAGCAGTTCTTC.

In its sample, this clonotype was seen a few times. The CDR3 nucleotides read TGCGCCAGCAGCTTGGAGTCCTGGGTCGATGAGCAGTTCTTC. This gives the protein CASSLESWVDEQFF. The genes are TRBV5-1 and TRBJ2-1; D gene unclear. Per the germline V gene, CDR1 is SGHRS and CDR2 is YFSETQ. Trimming left V 0 bases short and J 8 bases short, with 12 bases between. The CDR3 runs to 14 residues.

This clonotype came up once. The chain uses TRBV28 and TRBJ2-5; D gene unclear. Germline V gives CDR1 MDHEN, CDR2 SYDVKM. Deletions cut 8 bases from V and 1 base from J, with 14 bases between. The CDR3 is 14 residues long. CDR3 protein: CASRPESGQETQYF. In nucleotides, the CDR3 is TGTGCCAGCCGACCGGAGAGTGGCCAAGAGACCCAGTACTTC.

The count of this clonotype is one. The chain recombines TRBV5-1 with TRBJ2-1; 7 nucleotides match TRBD1. Trimming removed 4 bases from V and 7 bases from J; junction bases left unmatched: 8. Per the germline V gene, CDR1 is SGHRS and CDR2 is YFSETQ. The CDR3 runs to 14 residues. The DNA for the CDR3 is TGCGCCAGCAGCCCGGGACAGAATCTAAATGAGCAGTTCTTC. Protein: CASSPGQNLNEQFF.

This clonotype appeared a few times. This chain joins TRBV7-2 and TRBJ2-5; the D gene could be TRBD1 or TRBD2 (7 bases each). The CDR3 loop spans 17 amino acids. V gave up 5 bases and J gave up 4 bases, with 23 bases separating them. CDR1 is SGHTA and CDR2 is FQGNSA in the germline V gene. The CDR3 DNA follows: TGTGCCAGCAGCACTCAACTGACCAGGGGGAGGGGAGAGACCCAGTACTTC. Translating gives CASSTQLTRGRGETQYF.

This clonotype has just a few counts. One end of the junction is discordant with germline, which a read error may explain. V usage is TRBV7-7 and J usage is TRBJ2-5; 8 bases are shared with TRBD2. CDR1 is SSHAT and CDR2 is FNYEAQ in the germline V gene (reference sequence). The CDR3 runs to 15 residues. This chain's CDR3 is CASSLGTAGEETQYF. The CDR3 DNA reads TGTGCTAGCAGCCTAGGTACAGCGGGGGAAGAGACCCAGTACTTC.

The genes are TRBV7-2 and TRBJ1-1, with D hard to call. The CDR3 is made up of 13 amino acids. Germline V lookup: CDR1 SGHTA, CDR2 FQGNSA. Between the trimmed V and J ends, which lost 5 bases and 9 bases, there was a span of 16 bases. CDR3 DNA: TGTGCCAGCAGCGATAAGGTACAGTCAAAAGCTTTCTTT. It specifies CASSDKVQSKAFF.

This clonotype was counted between two and nine times. The chain uses TRBV7-6 and TRBJ2-5; TRBD1 might be the D (5 bases). V dropped 1 base and J dropped 0 bases, with 21 bases sitting between them. In germline, CDR1 is SGHVS, CDR2 FNYEAQ. The CDR3 covers 19 residues. CDR3 DNA: TGTGCCAGCAGCTTAGGGTTAGGGGCAGGAGCCCGCAACCAAGAGACCCAGTACTTC. This gives the protein CASSLGLGAGARNQETQYF.

This chain joins TRBV7-3 and TRBJ2-5; a possible D gene is TRBD1 (6 bases). CDR3 length: 15 amino acids. Germline loops: CDR1 SGHTA, CDR2 FQGTGA. Trimming took off 5 bases at V and 2 bases at J, with 15 bases between the two ends. CDR3 nucleotide sequence: TGTGCCAGCAGCCCCCGGGACACCCTTCAAGAGACCCAGTACTTC. Translation gives CASSPRDTLQETQYF.

V usage is TRBV5-6 and J usage is TRBJ2-5; TRBD2 matches 11 bases. CDR1 and CDR2 (germline): SGHDT, YYEEEE. The trim removed 4 bases at V and 4 bases at J, leaving 6 bases unmatched. This CDR3 is built from 15 residues. DNA of the CDR3: TGTGCCAGCAGCCTACTTCTAGCGGGGGGAGAGACCCAGTACTTC. Its protein is CASSLLLAGGETQYF.

The chain combines TRBV20-1 with TRBJ2-4; no reliable D call. Germline CDR1 DFQATT, CDR2 SNEGSKA (reference sequence). CDR3 length equals 13 residues. V lost 5 bases, J lost 8 bases, and 16 bases lay in between. Here the CDR3 DNA reads TGCAGTGCTGTCCTCCCAACTGGGGACATTCAGTACTTC. It specifies CSAVLPTGDIQYF.

This rearrangement joins TRBV4-1 to TRBJ1-2, with D maybe TRBD1 (6 bases). CDR3 length: 16 residues. CDR1 and CDR2 (germline): MGHRA, YSYEKL. Trimming took off 0 bases at V and 0 bases at J, with 11 bases between the two ends. The CDR3 DNA sequence: TGCGCCAGCAGCCAAGATCCCGGACAGCCTAACTATGGCTACACCTTC. Its translation: CASSQDPGQPNYGYTF.

The chain employs TRBV20-1 and TRBJ1-2; TRBD1 is a possible D gene (6 bases). Per the germline V gene, CDR1 is DFQATT and CDR2 is SNEGSKA (reference sequence). V lost 5 bases and J lost 2, with 15 bases in between. The CDR3 has 14 residues. The CDR3 protein is CSAPAPGANYGYTF. The CDR3 bases are TGCAGTGCTCCTGCCCCGGGGGCCAACTATGGCTACACCTTC.